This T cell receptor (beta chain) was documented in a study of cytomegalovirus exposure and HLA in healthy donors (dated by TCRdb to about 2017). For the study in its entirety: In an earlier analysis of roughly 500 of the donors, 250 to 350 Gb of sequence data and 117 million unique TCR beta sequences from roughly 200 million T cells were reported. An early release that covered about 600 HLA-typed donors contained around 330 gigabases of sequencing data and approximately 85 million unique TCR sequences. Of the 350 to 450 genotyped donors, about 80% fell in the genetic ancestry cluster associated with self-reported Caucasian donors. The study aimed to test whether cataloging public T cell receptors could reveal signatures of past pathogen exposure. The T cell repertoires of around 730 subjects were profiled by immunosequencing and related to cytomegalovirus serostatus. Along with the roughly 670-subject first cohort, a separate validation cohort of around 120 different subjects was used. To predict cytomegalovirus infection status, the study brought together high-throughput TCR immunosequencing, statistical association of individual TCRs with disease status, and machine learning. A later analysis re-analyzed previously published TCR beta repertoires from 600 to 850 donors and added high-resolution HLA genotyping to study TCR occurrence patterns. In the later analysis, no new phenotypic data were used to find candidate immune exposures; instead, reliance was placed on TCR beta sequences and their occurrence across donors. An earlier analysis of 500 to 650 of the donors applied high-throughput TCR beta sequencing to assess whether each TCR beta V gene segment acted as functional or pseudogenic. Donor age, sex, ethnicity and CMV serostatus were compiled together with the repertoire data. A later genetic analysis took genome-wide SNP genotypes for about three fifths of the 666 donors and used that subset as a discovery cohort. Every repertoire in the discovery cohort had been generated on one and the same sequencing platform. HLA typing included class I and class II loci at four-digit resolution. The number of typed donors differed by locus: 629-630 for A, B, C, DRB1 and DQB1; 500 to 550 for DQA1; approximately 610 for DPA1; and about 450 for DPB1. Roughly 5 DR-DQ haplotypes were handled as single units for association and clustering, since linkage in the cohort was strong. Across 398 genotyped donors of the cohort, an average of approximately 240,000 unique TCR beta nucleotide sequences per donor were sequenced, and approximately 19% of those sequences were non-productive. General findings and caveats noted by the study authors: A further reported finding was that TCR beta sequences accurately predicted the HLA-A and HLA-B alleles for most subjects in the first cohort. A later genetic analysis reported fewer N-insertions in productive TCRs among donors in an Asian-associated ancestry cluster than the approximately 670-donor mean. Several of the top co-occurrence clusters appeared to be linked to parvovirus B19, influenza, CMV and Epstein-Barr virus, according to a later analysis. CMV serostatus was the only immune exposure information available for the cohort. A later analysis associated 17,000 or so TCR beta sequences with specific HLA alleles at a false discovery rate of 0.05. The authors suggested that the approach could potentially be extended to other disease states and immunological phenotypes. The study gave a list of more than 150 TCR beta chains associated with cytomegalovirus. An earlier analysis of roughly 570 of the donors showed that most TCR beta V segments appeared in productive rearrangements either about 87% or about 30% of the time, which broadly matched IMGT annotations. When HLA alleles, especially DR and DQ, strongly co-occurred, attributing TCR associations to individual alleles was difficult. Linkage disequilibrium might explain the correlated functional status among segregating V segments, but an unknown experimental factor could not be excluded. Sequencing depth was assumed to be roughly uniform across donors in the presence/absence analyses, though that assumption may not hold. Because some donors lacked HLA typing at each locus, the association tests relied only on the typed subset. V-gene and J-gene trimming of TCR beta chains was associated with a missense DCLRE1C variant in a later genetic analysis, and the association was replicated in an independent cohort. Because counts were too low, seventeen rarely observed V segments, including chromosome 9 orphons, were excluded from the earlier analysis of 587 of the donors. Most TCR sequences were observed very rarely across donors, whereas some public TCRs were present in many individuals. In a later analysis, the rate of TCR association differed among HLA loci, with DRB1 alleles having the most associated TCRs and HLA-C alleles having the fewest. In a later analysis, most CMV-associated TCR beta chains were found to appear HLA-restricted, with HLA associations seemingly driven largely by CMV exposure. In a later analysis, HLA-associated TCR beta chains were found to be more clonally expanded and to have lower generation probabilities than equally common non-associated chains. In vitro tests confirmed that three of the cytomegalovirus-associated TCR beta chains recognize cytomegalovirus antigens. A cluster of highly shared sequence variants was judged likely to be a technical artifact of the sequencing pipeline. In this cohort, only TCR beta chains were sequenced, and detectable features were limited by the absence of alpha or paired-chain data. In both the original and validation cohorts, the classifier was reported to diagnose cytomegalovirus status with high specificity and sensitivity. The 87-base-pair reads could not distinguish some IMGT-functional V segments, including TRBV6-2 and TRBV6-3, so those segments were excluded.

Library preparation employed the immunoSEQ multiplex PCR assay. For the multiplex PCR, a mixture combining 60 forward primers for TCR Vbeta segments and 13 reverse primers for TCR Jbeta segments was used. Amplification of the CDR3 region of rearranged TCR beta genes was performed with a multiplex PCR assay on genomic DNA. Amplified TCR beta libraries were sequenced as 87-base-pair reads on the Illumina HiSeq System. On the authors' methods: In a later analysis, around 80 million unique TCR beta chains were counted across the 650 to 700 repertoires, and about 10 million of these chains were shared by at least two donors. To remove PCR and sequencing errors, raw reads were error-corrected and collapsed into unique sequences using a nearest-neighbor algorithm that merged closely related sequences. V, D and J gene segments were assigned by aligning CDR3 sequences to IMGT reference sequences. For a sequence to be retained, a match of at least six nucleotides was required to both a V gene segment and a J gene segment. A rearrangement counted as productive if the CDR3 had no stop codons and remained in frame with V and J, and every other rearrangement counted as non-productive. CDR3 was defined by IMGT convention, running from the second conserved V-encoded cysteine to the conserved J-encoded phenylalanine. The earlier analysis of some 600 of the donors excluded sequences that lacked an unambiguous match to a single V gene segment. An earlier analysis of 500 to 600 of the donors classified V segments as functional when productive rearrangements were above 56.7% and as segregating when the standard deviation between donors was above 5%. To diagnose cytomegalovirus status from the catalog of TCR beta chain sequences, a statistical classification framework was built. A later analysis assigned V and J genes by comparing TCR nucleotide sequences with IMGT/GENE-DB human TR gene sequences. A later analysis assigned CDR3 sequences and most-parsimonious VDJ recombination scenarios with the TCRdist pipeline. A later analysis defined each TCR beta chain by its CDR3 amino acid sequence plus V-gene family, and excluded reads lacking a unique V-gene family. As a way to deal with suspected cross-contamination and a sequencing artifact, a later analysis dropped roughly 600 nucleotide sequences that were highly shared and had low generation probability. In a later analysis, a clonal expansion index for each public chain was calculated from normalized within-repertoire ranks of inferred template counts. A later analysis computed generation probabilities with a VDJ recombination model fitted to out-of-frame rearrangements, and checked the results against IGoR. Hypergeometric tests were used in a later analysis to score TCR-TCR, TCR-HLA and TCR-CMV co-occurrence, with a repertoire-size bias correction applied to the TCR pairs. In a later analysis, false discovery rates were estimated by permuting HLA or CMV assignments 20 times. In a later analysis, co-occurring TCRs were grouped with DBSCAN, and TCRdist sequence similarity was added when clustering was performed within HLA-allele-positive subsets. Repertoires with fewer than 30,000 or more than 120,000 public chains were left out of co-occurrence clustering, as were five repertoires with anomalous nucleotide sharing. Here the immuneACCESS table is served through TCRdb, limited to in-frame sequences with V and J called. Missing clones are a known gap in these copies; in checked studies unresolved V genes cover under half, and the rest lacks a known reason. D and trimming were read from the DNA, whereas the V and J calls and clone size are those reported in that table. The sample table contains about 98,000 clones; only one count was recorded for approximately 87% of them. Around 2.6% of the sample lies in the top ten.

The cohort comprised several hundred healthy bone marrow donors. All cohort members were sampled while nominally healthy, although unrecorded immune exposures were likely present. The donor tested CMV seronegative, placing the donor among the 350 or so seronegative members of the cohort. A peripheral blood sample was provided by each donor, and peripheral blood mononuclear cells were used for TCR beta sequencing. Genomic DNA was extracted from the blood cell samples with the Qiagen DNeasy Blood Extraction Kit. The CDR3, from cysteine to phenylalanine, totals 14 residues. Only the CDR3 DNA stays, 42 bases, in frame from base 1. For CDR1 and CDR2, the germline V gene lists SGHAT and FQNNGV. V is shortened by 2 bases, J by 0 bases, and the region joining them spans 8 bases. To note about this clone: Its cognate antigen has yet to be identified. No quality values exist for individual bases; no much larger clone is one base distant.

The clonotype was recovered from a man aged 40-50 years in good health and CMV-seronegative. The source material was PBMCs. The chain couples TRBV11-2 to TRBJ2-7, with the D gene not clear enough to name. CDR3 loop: CASSLFVSSYEQYF. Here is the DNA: TGTGCCAGCAGCTTATTTGTGAGCTCCTACGAGCAGTACTTC.